The 10 T cell receptor beta chains below come from one sample, sequenced in a study of somatic mutations in cytotoxic T cells in rheumatoid arthritis. Some clones are missing from TCRdb's copy, which holds only in-frame ones; the method was immunoSEQ multiplex PCR. The sample lists 23,000 or so clones, nearly 75% occurring once. Material for sequencing was CD8+ T cells sorted from blood. These receptors came from a woman aged 18 to 35 in good health.

DNA of the CDR3: TGTGCCAGCAGCCCGGCATCCGGGGGACTGAGGGGAAACACCATATATTTT. This codes for CASSPASGGLRGNTIYF. The chain uses TRBV7-8 and TRBJ1-3; TRBD1 is a possible D gene (5 bases). Germline CDR1 is SGHVS and CDR2 is FQNEAQ. The CDR3 length is 17 residues. The germline V and J ends were trimmed by 5 bases and 4 bases, with 21 bases remaining between them.

This clone was seen a few times. V and J are TRBV27 and TRBJ2-1, with TRBD1 as a possible D gene (6 bases). Trimming stripped 5 bases from V and 0 bases from J, with 14 bases between. This CDR3 comprises 16 residues. Germline CDR1 is MNHEY and CDR2 is SMNVEV (reference sequence). CDR3 in amino acids: CASSRQGFSSYNEQFF. CDR3 nucleotide sequence: TGTGCCAGCAGTCGTCAGGGGTTTAGCTCCTACAATGAGCAGTTCTTC.

This chain connects TRBV5-1 to TRBJ1-1, with 8 bases matching TRBD1. This CDR3 comprises 12 residues. Trimming cost V 4 bases and J 11 bases; bases outside gene matches: 7. Per germline, CDR1 SGHRS and CDR2 YFSETQ. The CDR3 is CASSLGQEVAFF. CDR3 bases: TGCGCCAGCAGCCTGGGACAGGAGGTTGCTTTCTTT. The full variable domain, with the rest looked up from reference TRBV5-1 and TRBJ1-1, is KAGVTQTPRYLIKTRGQQVTLSCSPISGHRSVSWYQQTPGQGLQFLFEYFSETQRNKGNFPGRFSGRQFSNSRSEMNVSTLELGDSALYLCASSLGQEVAFFGQGTRLTVV.

This clone was found a few times. The chain joins TRBV27 to TRBJ2-2, with 11 bases lining up with TRBD1. Germline V gene sequence: CDR1 MNHEY, CDR2 SMNVEV (reference sequence). The CDR3 is 14 amino acids. V shed 8 bases, J shed 5 bases, and the junction held 4 bases outside the gene matches. The CDR3 bases are TGTGCCAGCGGACAGGGGGCGAGTACCGGGGAGCTGTTTTTT. Encoded protein: CASGQGASTGELFF.

The chain links TRBV15 to TRBJ2-1; 9 nucleotides align to TRBD2. Germline lookup yields CDR1 LNHNV and CDR2 YYDKDF (reference sequence). The CDR3 covers 15 residues. The junction had 6 bases not matched to a gene; V was cut back by 1 base and J by 8 bases. The CDR3 region has the DNA TGTGCCACCAGCAGAGTAGCGGGGGCCGGGGATGAGCAGTTCTTC. It codes for CATSRVAGAGDEQFF. Combining the CDR3 with reference TRBV15 and TRBJ2-1 gives the whole variable domain DAMVIQNPRYQVTQFGKPVTLSCSQTLNHNVMYWYQQKSSQAPKLLFHYYDKDFNNEADTPDNFQSRRPNTSFCFLDIRSPGLGDTAMYLCATSRVAGAGDEQFFGPGTRLTVL.

This rearrangement joins TRBV7-6 to TRBJ1-1, with D uncertain. The germline V gene encodes CDR1 SGHVS and CDR2 FNYEAQ. The CDR3 is 16 residues long. Trimming left V 5 bases short and J 1 base short, with 17 bases between. Written as DNA, the CDR3 is TGTGCCAGCAGCCCGGGGTTAGGAAGTGGGAACACTGAAGCTTTCTTT. Its protein is CASSPGLGSGNTEAFF.

V and J are TRBV19 and TRBJ2-1; 10 nucleotides line up with TRBD2. The V gene end was trimmed by 3 bases and the J gene end by 0 bases; junction bases not matched to a gene: 5. CDR3 size: 17 residues. The germline V gene encodes CDR1 LNHDA and CDR2 SQIVND (reference sequence). The CDR3, as DNA: TGTGCCAGTAGTATGATGGGACTAGCGCCCTCCTACAATGAGCAGTTCTTC. It yields the protein CASSMMGLAPSYNEQFF. The variable domain in full, with the rest retrieved from reference TRBV19 and TRBJ2-1, is DGGITQSPKYLFRKEGQNVTLSCEQNLNHDAMYWYRQDPGQGLRLIYYSQIVNDFQKGDIAEGYSVSREKKESFPLTVTSAQKNPTAFYLCASSMMGLAPSYNEQFFGPGTRLTVL.

The chain carries TRBV29-1 and TRBJ2-3; weak D call: TRBD2 (6 bases). Germline CDR1 is SQVTM and CDR2 is ANQGSEA. CDR3 length: 15 amino acids. Deletions cut 3 bases from V and 5 bases from J, with 18 bases between. The CDR3 loop is CSVEGTSSEGDTQYF. As DNA, the CDR3 is TGCAGCGTTGAGGGAACTAGCTCAGAGGGAGATACGCAGTATTTT.

V is TRBV28 and J is TRBJ2-7, with D possibly matching TRBD2 (6 bases). Deletions cut 6 bases from V and 2 bases from J, with 23 bases between. Germline V CDR1 and CDR2: MDHEN, SYDVKM. This CDR3 is built from 17 residues. The CDR3 sequence: CASSLNPPGDPTYEQYF. For the CDR3, the DNA is TGTGCCAGCAGCTTAAACCCCCCGGGGGACCCAACCTACGAGCAGTACTTC.

The genes are TRBV28 and TRBJ2-2; the match to TRBD2 covers 10 bases. The germline V gene has CDR1 MDHEN and CDR2 SYDVKM. The V and J ends lost 4 bases and 1 base, in that order; junction bases with no gene match: 3. CDR3 length: 16 amino acids. CDR3 amino acids: CASSWIAGGNTGELFF. Here the CDR3 DNA reads TGTGCCAGCAGTTGGATAGCGGGAGGGAACACCGGGGAGCTGTTTTTT. Based on the CDR3 plus reference TRBV28 and TRBJ2-2, the full variable domain is DVKVTQSSRYLVKRTGEKVFLECVQDMDHENMFWYRQDPGLGLRLIYFSYDVKMKEKGDIPEGYSVSREKKERFSLILESASTNQTSMYLCASSWIAGGNTGELFFGEGSRLTVL.